This passage covers 14 T cell receptor beta chains from one sample sequenced in a study of T cell changes during pregnancy in multiple sclerosis. Sequenced by immunoSEQ multiplex PCR; TCRdb stores in-frame clones only, minus some. The data contain around 5,200 clones, over 65% of them seen just once; the ten biggest clones take up approximately 15%. The sequencing here drew on CD8+ T cells from peripheral blood mononuclear cells, taken in the second trimester of pregnancy. These receptors came from a female donor in good health, enrolled as a control in a pregnancy study.

The chain is built from TRBV6-6 and TRBJ2-5, with D possibly TRBD2 on 5 matching bases. This CDR3 has 14 residues. Germline CDR1 reads MNHNY; CDR2 reads SVGAGI (reference sequence). V lost 6 bases and J 5 bases, leaving 16 bases between the germline ends. CDR3 amino acids: CASRTEGVRETQYF. As DNA, the CDR3 is TGTGCCAGCAGAACCGAGGGTGTTAGGGAGACCCAGTACTTC.

The V call is TRBV7-9, the J call TRBJ2-1, with a tentative D call TRBD1 (6 bases). The CDR3 has 17 amino acids. In germline, CDR1 is SEHNR, CDR2 FQNEAQ (reference sequence). V was pared by 3 bases and J by 0 bases, with 15 bases between. The DNA of the CDR3 is TGTGCCAGCAGCTTCACCCAGGGGTCGAGCTCCTACAATGAGCAGTTCTTC. This gives the protein CASSFTQGSSSYNEQFF. Filled out from reference TRBV7-9 and TRBJ2-1, the complete variable domain reads DTGVSQNPRHKITKRGQNVTFRCDPISEHNRLYWYRQTLGQGPEFLTYFQNEAQLEKSRLLSDRFSAERPKGSFSTLEIQRTEQGDSAMYLCASSFTQGSSSYNEQFFGPGTRLTVL.

A few counts support this clone. The chain combines TRBV10-2 with TRBJ2-1; 7 bases align to TRBD2. Germline CDR1 and CDR2: WSHSY and SAAADI. This CDR3 region has 14 residues. The V segment lost 3 bases and the J segment 9 bases; nucleotides outside the gene matches: 8. The CDR3 region is CASSDSGSGGEQFF. CDR3 DNA: TGCGCCAGCAGTGACAGCGGCTCGGGAGGTGAGCAGTTCTTC.

The chain links TRBV5-1 to TRBJ2-1; 10 bases are a match to TRBD1. CDR3 length equals 18 residues. The V gene's germline CDR1 is SGHRS and CDR2 YFSETQ. J lost 1 base, V lost 0 bases, and 7 bases had no gene match. CDR3 in DNA: TGCGCCAGCAGCTTGGGACCAACGGGACAGGGGTCCTACAATGAGCAGTTCTTC. It encodes CASSLGPTGQGSYNEQFF.

The rearrangement uses TRBV12-5 and TRBJ2-7; TRBD1 is a possible D gene (6 bases). The CDR3 has 12 amino acids. The germline gives CDR1 LGHNT, CDR2 FRNRAP. The DNA for the CDR3 is TGTGCCTGCAGGGGTAGCTCCTACGAGCAGTACTTC. This encodes CACRGSSYEQYF.

This clone ranks as hyperexpanded. The chain has TRBV13 and TRBJ2-7; D is possibly TRBD2 (5 bases). Germline V gene sequence: CDR1 PRHDT, CDR2 FYEKMQ (reference sequence). The CDR3 extends over 14 amino acids. The germline V and J ends were trimmed by 2 bases and 2 bases, with 10 bases remaining between them. The CDR3 nucleotides are TGTGCCAGCAGCTTAAGAGGGAGTCCCTACGAGCAGTACTTC. Its translation is CASSLRGSPYEQYF. The full variable domain, in which reference TRBV13 and TRBJ2-7 provide the parts outside the CDR3, is AAGVIQSPRHLIKEKRETATLKCYPIPRHDTVYWYQQGPGQDPQFLISFYEKMQSDKGSIPDRFSAQQFSDYHSELNMSSLELGDSALYFCASSLRGSPYEQYFGPGTRLTVT.

This clone came up a few times. V usage is TRBV2 and J usage is TRBJ2-5; 12 bases are a match to TRBD1. V shed 8 bases and J 4 bases; nucleotides not matched to a gene: 5. CDR1 and CDR2 (germline): SNHLY, FYNNEI. This CDR3 has 14 residues. CDR3 protein: CASEGTGGRETQYF. CDR3 sequence (DNA): TGTGCCAGCGAGGGGACAGGGGGCCGAGAGACCCAGTACTTC. Full variable domain (outside the CDR3, taken from reference TRBV2 and TRBJ2-5): EPEVTQTPSHQVTQMGQEVILRCVPISNHLYFYWYRQILGQKVEFLVSFYNNEISEKSEIFDDQFSVERPDGSNFTLKIRSTKLEDSAMYFCASEGTGGRETQYFGPGTRLLVL.

V usage is TRBV6-4 and J usage is TRBJ2-1, with 8 bases matching TRBD2. The CDR3 runs 18 residues. V lost 0 bases and J lost 4; bases outside the gene matches: 11. Germline V gene sequence: CDR1 MRHNA, CDR2 SNTAGT. Here the CDR3 DNA reads TGTGCCAGCAGTGACTCGAGCTCCTTCGGGGGGGATTACAATGAGCAGTTCTTC. Encoded protein: CASSDSSSFGGDYNEQFF.

The chain carries TRBV4-1 and TRBJ2-2; TRBD2 might be the D (6 bases). Germline V gene lookup returns CDR1 MGHRA and CDR2 YSYEKL. V dropped 4 bases and J dropped 4 bases, with 16 bases sitting between them. The CDR3 is made up of 16 amino acids. The CDR3 DNA sequence: TGCGCCAGCAGCCCCTGGGACTCAAGCCCCACCGGGGAGCTGTTTTTT. Translation gives CASSPWDSSPTGELFF.

The CDR3 nucleotides are TGTGCCAGCTCACTTGCCTGGGCGCAGGGGCAACACGAGCAGTACTTC. This encodes CASSLAWAQGQHEQYF. The rearrangement joins TRBV18 to TRBJ2-7; D is perhaps TRBD1 (6 bases). Trimming removed 4 bases at V and 5 bases at J, with 21 bases between. The CDR3 is 16 residues long. The germline CDR1 and CDR2 sequences are KGHSH and LQKENI.

The genes are TRBV4-2 and TRBJ2-5; 12 positions match TRBD2. V lost 0 bases and J lost 4; bases outside the gene matches: 3. The CDR3 is made up of 16 amino acids. CDR1 is LGHNA and CDR2 is YNFKEQ in the germline V gene. In DNA, the CDR3 is TGTGCCAGCAGCCAAGATCCTAGCGGGGGGGCAGAGACCCAGTACTTC. Translation gives CASSQDPSGGAETQYF.

The rearrangement links TRBV15 to TRBJ2-1, with D possibly TRBD1 on 6 matching bases. V lost 4 bases and J 0 bases, leaving 13 bases between the germline ends. CDR1 and CDR2 (germline): LNHNV, YYDKDF (reference sequence). The length of the CDR3 is 16 residues. This chain's CDR3 is CATSTGTRSSYNEQFF. The CDR3 DNA reads as TGTGCCACCAGCACCGGGACACGTAGCTCCTACAATGAGCAGTTCTTC.

V gene TRBV5-5 combines with J gene TRBJ1-1; D gene uncertain. CDR1 and CDR2 (germline): SGHKS, YYEKEE (reference sequence). The CDR3 covers 14 residues. Between the trimmed V and J ends, which lost 0 bases and 6 bases, there was a span of 12 bases. CDR3 nucleotide sequence: TGTGCCAGCAGCTTGGAATCCGGTACCTCTGAAGCTTTCTTT. It translates to CASSLESGTSEAFF.

V and J are TRBV4-1 and TRBJ2-7; possibly TRBD1 for D (6 bases). The CDR3 loop spans 14 amino acids. Trimming left V 5 bases short and J 1 base short, with 12 bases between. Per the germline V gene, CDR1 is MGHRA and CDR2 is YSYEKL. The CDR3 DNA reads as TGCGCCAGCAGCGGAGCAGGGGTTTCCTACGAGCAGTACTTC. Its protein is CASSGAGVSYEQYF.